One and the same sample provided the 9 T cell receptor beta chains below, sequenced in a study of blood T cell repertoires in COVID-19 (dated by TCRdb to about 2020). The library came from the immunoSEQ multiplex PCR assay. The immuneACCESS repertoire file appears here via TCRdb, limited to in-frame rearrangements. These files lack a portion of the clones; in checked studies, under half of the deficit traces to unresolved V genes, and the cause of the others is not known. In this sample the table shows a few hundred thousand clones, around 89% of which occur a single time. Approximately 12% of the sample belongs to the ten largest clones. The sequencing input was peripheral blood. Source of these receptors: an older woman with acute or convalescent COVID-19.

The CDR3 here is CASSSGLAGAYNEQFF. The CDR3 nucleotides read TGTGCCAGCAGCTCGGGACTAGCGGGAGCCTACAATGAGCAGTTCTTC. The chain uses TRBV3-1 (or the pseudogene TRBV3-2) and TRBJ2-1; 14 bases line up with TRBD2. V shed 5 bases, J shed 2 bases, and the junction held 2 bases outside the gene matches. The CDR3 covers 16 residues. Germline V gene lookup returns CDR1 LGHDT and CDR2 YNNKEL (reference sequence).

This rearrangement joins TRBV5-6 to TRBJ1-6; 11 bases match TRBD1. The CDR3 is 16 residues long. Per the germline V gene, CDR1 is SGHDT and CDR2 is YYEEEE. Trimming cost V 4 bases and J 7 bases; bases outside gene matches: 7. CDR3 in amino acids: CASSPGDRGRNSPLHF. Here the CDR3 DNA reads TGTGCCAGCAGCCCGGGGGACAGGGGGAGGAATTCACCCCTCCACTTT.

This sequence joins TRBV28 and TRBJ1-1; D is perhaps TRBD1 (6 bases). The germline V gene encodes CDR1 MDHEN and CDR2 SYDVKM. The CDR3 is 14 residues long. Between the trimmed V and J ends, which lost 3 bases and 3 bases, there was a span of 11 bases. This CDR3 reads CASSFTGGDTEAFF. CDR3 nucleotide sequence: TGTGCCAGCAGTTTTACGGGGGGCGACACTGAAGCTTTCTTT.

This clone was detected once. This sequence joins TRBV3-1 (or the pseudogene TRBV3-2) and TRBJ1-2; TRBD1 might be the D (6 bases). Germline values: CDR1 LGHDT, CDR2 YNNKEL (reference sequence). CDR3 length: 16 residues. The ends were cut back, 4 bases at V and 1 base at J, with 16 bases in the middle. This chain's CDR3 is CASSPTLRQDNYGYTF. CDR3 sequence (DNA): TGTGCCAGCAGCCCCACCCTACGACAGGATAACTATGGCTACACCTTC.

The gene calls are TRBV7-2 and TRBJ1-3, with D possibly being TRBD1 (5 bases). CDR3 length equals 16 residues. Germline V gives CDR1 SGHTA, CDR2 FQGNSA. Trimming took 1 base from V and 4 from J, leaving 14 bases between them. The CDR3 protein is CASSLVGGGTGNTIYF. DNA for the CDR3: TGTGCCAGCAGCTTAGTTGGTGGAGGGACCGGAAACACCATATATTTT.

The rearrangement joins TRBV4-3 to TRBJ1-6, with D perhaps matching TRBD1 (5 bases). The CDR3 covers 15 residues. CDR1 and CDR2 (germline): LGHNA, YSLEER. V lost 0 bases and J 7 bases, leaving 10 bases between the germline ends. The CDR3 nucleotides read TGCGCCAGCAGCCAAGATCGCCAGGGCAATTCACCCCTCCACTTT. Protein product: CASSQDRQGNSPLHF.

The J gene is TRBJ1-4, the V gene TRBV7-9; a possible D gene is TRBD1 (5 bases). Per the germline V gene, CDR1 is SEHNR and CDR2 is FQNEAQ (reference sequence). Trimming shortened V by 1 base and J by 0 bases, and 12 bases separated the two germline ends. CDR3 length: 17 amino acids. The CDR3 DNA is TGTGCCAGCAGCTTAGTAGTTCAGACAGCAACTAATGAAAAACTGTTTTTT. Translation gives CASSLVVQTATNEKLFF.

This clone was seen once. The chain links TRBV9 to TRBJ1-3, with D maybe TRBD1 (5 bases). Trimming cost V 3 bases and J 2 bases, with 9 bases left between them. In germline, CDR1 is SGDLS, CDR2 YYNGEE. The CDR3 contains 14 residues. The CDR3 sequence: CASSETATGNTIYF. The CDR3 coding sequence is TGTGCCAGCAGCGAGACAGCAACTGGAAACACCATATATTTT.

The gene calls are TRBV28 and TRBJ1-3, with no clear D. V was pared by 8 bases and J by 7 bases, with 9 bases between. CDR1 MDHEN and CDR2 SYDVKM come from the germline V gene. This CDR3 comprises 11 residues. The CDR3 region has the DNA TGTGCCAGCGGACTCAGGAACACCATATATTTT. It codes for CASGLRNTIYF.